This passage covers 18 T cell receptor beta chains from one sample sequenced in a study of T cells after yellow fever vaccination. MiXCR was run by TCRdb on the 5' RACE reads, yielding one entry per CDR3 protein. The repertoire consists of about 340,000 distinct CDR3 sequences, with 8.5% to 10% occurring once and the leading ten covering under 20%. The sample consisted of PBMCs, taken on the day of the first yellow fever vaccination. The receptor source for this set is a man aged 18-30 years who received the YFV17D yellow fever vaccine.

The rearrangement joins TRBV6-6 to TRBJ1-5, with D tentatively TRBD1 (5 bases). CDR3 length: 13 residues. The V end lost 8 bases, the J end lost 3 bases, and 11 bases lay between the germline ends. CDR1 and CDR2 from the germline V gene are MNHNY and SVGAGI (reference sequence). The CDR3 sequence is CASSRAPNQPQHF. In DNA, the CDR3 is TGTGCCAGCTCCAGGGCCCCCAATCAGCCCCAGCATTTT.

This clonotype has at least ten counts. The CDR3 region has the DNA TGTGCCAGCAGCTTGCTCACAGCCGAGCTTATAGTTCAGTACTTC. Protein product: CASSLLTAELIVQYF. The V and J genes are TRBV5-5 and TRBJ2-4; D not certain. The V end was cut by 1 base, the J end by 11 bases, with 19 bases between. Germline V gives CDR1 SGHKS, CDR2 YYEKEE (reference sequence). The CDR3 is made up of 15 amino acids.

This clonotype was seen repeatedly, ten times or more. Germline and junction disagree at one end, which may indicate a read error. The chain has TRBV2 and TRBJ1-5; 7 bases align to TRBD1. CDR1 and CDR2 from the germline V gene are SNHLY and FYNNEI. This CDR3 is built from 16 residues. Here the CDR3 DNA reads TGTGCCAGCAGTGACCCCGGAAGAGGGGGCAAACAGCCCCAGCATTTT. This codes for CASSDPGRGGKQPQHF.

The chain is built from TRBV11-2 and TRBJ2-1; 8 bases match TRBD2. Per the germline V gene, CDR1 is SGHAT and CDR2 is FQNNGV. The CDR3 spans 16 residues. Trimming took 2 bases from V and 0 from J; bases not matched to a gene: 3. The CDR3, as DNA: TGTGCCAGCAGCTTAAGCGGGGGAGTCTCCTACAATGAGCAGTTCTTC. Translating gives CASSLSGGVSYNEQFF.

The V and J genes are TRBV20-1 and TRBJ1-2, with D perhaps TRBD1 (5 bases). The CDR3 length is 12 residues. The V and J ends lost 3 bases and 2 bases respectively, with 7 bases between them. From germline, CDR1 is DFQATT and CDR2 SNEGSKA (reference sequence). This chain's CDR3 is CSARGPNYGYTF. The CDR3 DNA follows: TGCAGTGCTAGGGGACCGAACTATGGCTACACCTTC.

In this sample, this clonotype turned up a few times. The chain links TRBV25-1 to TRBJ2-3; 9 nucleotides line up with TRBD2. Germline V gives CDR1 MGHDK, CDR2 SYGVNS. This CDR3 has 15 residues. With V trimmed by 1 base and J by 1 base, 0 bases remained unmatched. This CDR3 reads CASSELAGGTDTQYF. CDR3 DNA sequence: TGTGCCAGCAGTGAATTAGCGGGGGGCACAGATACGCAGTATTTT.

This clonotype was counted many times. V gene TRBV5-1 combines with J gene TRBJ1-5; possibly TRBD1 for D (5 bases). There are 14 residues in the CDR3. V lost 0 bases, J lost 7 bases, and 11 bases lay in between. The germline gives CDR1 SGHRS, CDR2 YFSETQ. The CDR3 sequence: CASSLGGERQPQHF. The CDR3 region has the DNA TGCGCCAGCAGCTTGGGGGGCGAGAGGCAGCCCCAGCATTTT.

This chain connects TRBV28 to TRBJ2-4, with D perhaps matching TRBD1 (6 bases). The germline V and J ends were trimmed by 6 bases and 0 bases, with 18 bases remaining between them. This CDR3 contains 17 residues. Germline V CDR1 and CDR2: MDHEN, SYDVKM. CDR3 protein: CASRQPTGRLAKNIQYF. The CDR3 bases are TGTGCCAGCAGACAACCGACAGGCCGACTAGCCAAAAACATTCAGTACTTC.

This chain uses TRBV7-2 with TRBJ2-1; D gene unclear. The ends were cut back, 1 base at V and 13 bases at J, with 11 bases in the middle. The CDR3 totals 12 residues. Germline CDR1 SGHTA, CDR2 FQGNSA. The DNA for the CDR3 is TGTGCCAGCAGCTTAGGGCAGCTATCCCAGTTCTTC. Its translation is CASSLGQLSQFF.

This clonotype was seen repeatedly, ten times or more. The CDR3 reads CASRGVAGYGYTF. The CDR3 DNA reads TGTGCCAGCCGGGGGGTGGCGGGCTATGGCTACACCTTC. V gene TRBV3-1 combines with J gene TRBJ1-2; tentative D call: TRBD1 (5 bases). Germline V lookup: CDR1 LGHDT, CDR2 YNNKEL (reference sequence). Trimming pared 8 bases from V and 4 bases from J, leaving 14 bases between. The CDR3 is 13 amino acids.

The chain recombines TRBV12-3 or TRBV12-4 with TRBJ2-7; D possibly corresponds to TRBD1 (5 bases). Trimming took off 6 bases at V and 0 bases at J, with 12 bases between the two ends. The CDR3 consists of 14 residues. The CDR3 spells CASSLTAISYEQYF. CDR3 DNA: TGTGCCAGCAGCCTGACAGCCATCTCCTACGAGCAGTACTTC.

This clonotype occurred many times. V usage is TRBV5-1 and J usage is TRBJ2-6; D is perhaps TRBD1 (6 bases). Germline V gives CDR1 SGHRS, CDR2 YFSETQ. Trimming shortened V by 4 bases and J by 1 base, and 9 bases separated the two germline ends. This CDR3 spans 15 amino acids. The CDR3 DNA follows: TGCGCCAGCAGCCCAGGGACATCTGGGGCCAACGTCCTGACTTTC. Translation: CASSPGTSGANVLTF.

This clonotype was seen once. The chain couples TRBV7-2 to TRBJ2-4; D remains ambiguous. Trimming removed 6 bases from V and 6 bases from J, with 18 bases in between. From germline, CDR1 is SGHTA and CDR2 FQGNSA. This CDR3 is built from 15 residues. CDR3 region: CASSPIGYGRNIQYF. The CDR3 DNA reads as TGTGCCAGCAGTCCTATAGGGTACGGGCGAAACATTCAGTACTTC.

This clonotype came up many times. V and J are TRBV20-1 and TRBJ2-1, with 10 bases lining up with TRBD1. The CDR3 sequence is 15 residues long. CDR1 DFQATT and CDR2 SNEGSKA come from the germline V gene (reference sequence). J lost 6 bases, V lost 1 base, and 6 bases had no gene match. The DNA for the CDR3 is TGCAGTGCTAGAGCCGGGACAGGGGTTTTCAATGAGCAGTTCTTC. Translation gives CSARAGTGVFNEQFF.

This clonotype was seen more than once but under ten times. The chain couples TRBV6-5 to TRBJ2-1; D gene unclear. Germline CDR1 is MNHEY and CDR2 is SVGAGI. The CDR3 has 14 residues. The ends were cut back, 2 bases at V and 8 bases at J, with 13 bases in the middle. The chain's CDR3 is CASSYVAPPDEQFF. The CDR3 region has the DNA TGTGCCAGCAGTTACGTGGCACCGCCGGATGAGCAGTTCTTC.

The chain is built from TRBV27 and TRBJ1-2; D might be TRBD1 (5 bases). Germline CDR1 MNHEY, CDR2 SMNVEV (reference sequence). The length of the CDR3 is 17 residues. V was clipped by 1 base and J by 1 base, with 16 bases between them. The CDR3 region is CASSLLYRTTFNYGYTF. The CDR3 DNA reads TGTGCCAGCAGTTTATTGTACCGGACAACTTTTAACTATGGCTACACCTTC.

The chain carries TRBV7-3 and TRBJ2-6; D is uncertain. This CDR3 is 14 amino acids long. V was pared by 5 bases and J by 6 bases, with 11 bases between. Per germline, CDR1 SGHTA and CDR2 FQGTGA. As DNA, the CDR3 is TGTGCCAGCAGCCCTAGTGCAGCGGCCAACGTCCTGACTTTC. Protein product: CASSPSAAANVLTF.

In DNA, the CDR3 is TGCAGTGCTAGAGACAGGAGCTCCTATAATTCACCCCTCCACTTT. Its protein product is CSARDRSSYNSPLHF. The V gene is TRBV20-1, the J gene TRBJ1-6, with no clear D. The CDR3 is made up of 15 amino acids. V shed 0 bases and J shed 0 bases, with 6 bases lying between them. CDR1 is DFQATT, CDR2 SNEGSKA, per germline (reference sequence).